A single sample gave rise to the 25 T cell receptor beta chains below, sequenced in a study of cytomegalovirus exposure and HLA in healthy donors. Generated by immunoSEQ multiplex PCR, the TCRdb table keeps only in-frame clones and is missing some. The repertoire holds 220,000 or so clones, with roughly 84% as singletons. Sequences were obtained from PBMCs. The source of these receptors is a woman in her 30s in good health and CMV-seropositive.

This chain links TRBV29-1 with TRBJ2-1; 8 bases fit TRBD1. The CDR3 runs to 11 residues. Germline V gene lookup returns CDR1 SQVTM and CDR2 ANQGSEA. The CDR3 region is CSLRQGNEQFF. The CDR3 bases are TGCAGTCTGAGACAGGGGAATGAGCAGTTCTTC.

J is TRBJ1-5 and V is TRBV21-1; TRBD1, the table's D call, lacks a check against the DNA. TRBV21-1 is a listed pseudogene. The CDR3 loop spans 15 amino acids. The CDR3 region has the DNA TGTGCCAGCAGCAAAACAGGGGATAGCAATCAGCCCCAGCATTTT. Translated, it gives CASSKTGDSNQPQHF.

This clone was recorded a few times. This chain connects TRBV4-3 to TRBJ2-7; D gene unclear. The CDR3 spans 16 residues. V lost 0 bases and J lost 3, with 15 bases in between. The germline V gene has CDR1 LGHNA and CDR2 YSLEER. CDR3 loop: CASSQEATFGHYEQYF. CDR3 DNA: TGCGCCAGCAGCCAAGAGGCGACATTCGGCCACTACGAGCAGTACTTC.

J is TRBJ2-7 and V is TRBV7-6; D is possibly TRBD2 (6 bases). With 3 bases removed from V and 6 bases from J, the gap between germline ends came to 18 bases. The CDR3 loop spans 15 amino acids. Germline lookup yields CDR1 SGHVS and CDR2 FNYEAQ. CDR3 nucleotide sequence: TGTGCCAGCAGCTTCGCCTTTGGAGGGCACCCCGAGCAGTACTTC. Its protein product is CASSFAFGGHPEQYF.

The CDR3 protein is CASSLSSSGVGEQFF. CDR3 sequence (DNA): TGTGCCAGCAGTTTATCGTCTAGCGGGGTGGGGGAGCAGTTCTTC. The V call is TRBV27, the J call TRBJ2-1, with 9 nucleotides matching TRBD2. Germline values: CDR1 MNHEY, CDR2 SMNVEV (reference sequence). J gave up 10 bases and V 0 bases, and 7 bases lay outside the gene matches. This CDR3 is built from 15 residues.

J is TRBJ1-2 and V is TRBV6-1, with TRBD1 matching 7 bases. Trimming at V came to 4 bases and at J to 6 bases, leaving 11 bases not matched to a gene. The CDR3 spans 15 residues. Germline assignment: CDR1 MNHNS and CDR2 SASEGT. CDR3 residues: CASSGVGKGGNGYTF. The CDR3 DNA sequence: TGTGCCAGCAGTGGGGTCGGCAAAGGGGGCAATGGCTACACCTTC.

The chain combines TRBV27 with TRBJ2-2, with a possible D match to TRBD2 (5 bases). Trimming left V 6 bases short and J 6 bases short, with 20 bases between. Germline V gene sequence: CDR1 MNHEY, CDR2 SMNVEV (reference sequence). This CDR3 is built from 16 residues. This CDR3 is CASRRVYSAMAGELFF. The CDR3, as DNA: TGTGCCAGCAGGAGGGTGTACTCCGCGATGGCCGGGGAGCTGTTTTTT.

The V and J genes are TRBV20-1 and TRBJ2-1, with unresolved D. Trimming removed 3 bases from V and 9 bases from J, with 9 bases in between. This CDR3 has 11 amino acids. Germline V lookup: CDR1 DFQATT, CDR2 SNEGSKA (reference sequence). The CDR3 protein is CSASGVGEQFF. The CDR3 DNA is TGCAGTGCTAGTGGGGTCGGTGAGCAGTTCTTC.

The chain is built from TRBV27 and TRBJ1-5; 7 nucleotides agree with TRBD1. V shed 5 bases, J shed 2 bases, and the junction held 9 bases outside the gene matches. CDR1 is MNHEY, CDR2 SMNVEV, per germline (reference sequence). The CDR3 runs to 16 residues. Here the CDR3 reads CASSPISGQRNQPQHF. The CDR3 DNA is TGTGCCAGCAGTCCTATATCGGGACAGCGCAATCAGCCCCAGCATTTT.

CDR3 in DNA: TGTGCCAGCAGCCCCTATTCCAGGGCGAACTATGGCTACACCTTC. Translating gives CASSPYSRANYGYTF. The chain carries TRBV27 and TRBJ1-2; D is perhaps TRBD1 (5 bases). There are 15 residues in the CDR3. Germline V gives CDR1 MNHEY, CDR2 SMNVEV (reference sequence). With 6 bases removed from V and 2 bases from J, the gap between germline ends came to 16 bases.

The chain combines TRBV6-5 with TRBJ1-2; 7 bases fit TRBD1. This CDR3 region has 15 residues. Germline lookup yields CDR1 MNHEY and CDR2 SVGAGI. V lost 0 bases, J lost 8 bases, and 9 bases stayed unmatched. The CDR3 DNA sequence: TGTGCCAGCAGTTACTCGCGATCAGGGGGTGAAGGCTACACCTTC. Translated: CASSYSRSGGEGYTF.

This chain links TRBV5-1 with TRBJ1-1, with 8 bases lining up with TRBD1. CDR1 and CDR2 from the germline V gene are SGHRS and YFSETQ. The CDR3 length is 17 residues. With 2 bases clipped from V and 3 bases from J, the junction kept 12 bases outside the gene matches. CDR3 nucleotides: TGCGCCAGCAGCTTCCAGCACCGGACAGGGCTTCACACTGAAGCTTTCTTT. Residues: CASSFQHRTGLHTEAFF. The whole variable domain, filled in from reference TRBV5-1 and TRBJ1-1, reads KAGVTQTPRYLIKTRGQQVTLSCSPISGHRSVSWYQQTPGQGLQFLFEYFSETQRNKGNFPGRFSGRQFSNSRSEMNVSTLELGDSALYLCASSFQHRTGLHTEAFFGQGTRLTVV.

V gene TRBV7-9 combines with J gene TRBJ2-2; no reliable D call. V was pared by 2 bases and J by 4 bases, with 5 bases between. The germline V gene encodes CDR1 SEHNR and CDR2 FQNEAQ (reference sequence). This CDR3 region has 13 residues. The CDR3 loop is CASSLSGTGELFF. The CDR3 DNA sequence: TGTGCCAGCAGCTTATCTGGCACCGGGGAGCTGTTTTTT.

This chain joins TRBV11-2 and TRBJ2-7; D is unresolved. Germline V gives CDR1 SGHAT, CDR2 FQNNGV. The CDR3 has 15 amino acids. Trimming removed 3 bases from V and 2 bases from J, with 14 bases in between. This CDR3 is CASSFQPKSTYEQYF. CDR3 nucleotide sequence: TGTGCCAGCAGCTTTCAACCGAAATCTACCTACGAGCAGTACTTC.

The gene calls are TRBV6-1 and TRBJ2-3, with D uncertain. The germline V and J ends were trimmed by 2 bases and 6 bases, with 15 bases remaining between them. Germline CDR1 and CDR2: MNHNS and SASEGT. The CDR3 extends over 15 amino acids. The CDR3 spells CASSELEDRLDTQYF. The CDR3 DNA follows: TGTGCCAGCAGTGAATTAGAGGACCGGTTGGATACGCAGTATTTT.

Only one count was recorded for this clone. The CDR3 reads CSVQEGETQYF. DNA of the CDR3: TGCAGCGTTCAGGAGGGAGAGACCCAGTACTTC. This rearrangement joins TRBV29-1 to TRBJ2-5; D perhaps matches TRBD2 (6 bases). V was shortened by 5 bases and J by 4 bases, with 8 bases between the two germline ends. CDR3 length: 11 amino acids. Germline-derived CDR1 and CDR2 are SQVTM and ANQGSEA.

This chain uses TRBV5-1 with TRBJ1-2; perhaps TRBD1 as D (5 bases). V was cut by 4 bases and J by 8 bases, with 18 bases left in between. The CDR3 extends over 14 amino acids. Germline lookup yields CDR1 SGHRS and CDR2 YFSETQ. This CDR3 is CASSQPGGIEGYTF. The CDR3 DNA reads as TGCGCCAGCAGCCAACCCGGGGGGATCGAAGGCTACACCTTC. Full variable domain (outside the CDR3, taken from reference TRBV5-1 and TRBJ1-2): KAGVTQTPRYLIKTRGQQVTLSCSPISGHRSVSWYQQTPGQGLQFLFEYFSETQRNKGNFPGRFSGRQFSNSRSEMNVSTLELGDSALYLCASSQPGGIEGYTFGSGTRLTVV.

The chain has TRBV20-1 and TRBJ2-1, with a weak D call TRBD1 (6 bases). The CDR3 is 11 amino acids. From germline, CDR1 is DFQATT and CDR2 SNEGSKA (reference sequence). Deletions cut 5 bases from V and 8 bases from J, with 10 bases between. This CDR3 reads CSAPQGYEQFF. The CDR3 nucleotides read TGCAGTGCTCCCCAGGGGTATGAGCAGTTCTTC.

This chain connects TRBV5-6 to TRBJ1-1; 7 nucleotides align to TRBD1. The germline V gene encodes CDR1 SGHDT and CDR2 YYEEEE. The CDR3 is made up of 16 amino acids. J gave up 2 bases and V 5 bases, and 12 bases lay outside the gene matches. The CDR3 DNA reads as TGTGCCAGCAGTCCCCTAGGTCACAGGGGAAACACTGAAGCTTTCTTT. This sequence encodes CASSPLGHRGNTEAFF.

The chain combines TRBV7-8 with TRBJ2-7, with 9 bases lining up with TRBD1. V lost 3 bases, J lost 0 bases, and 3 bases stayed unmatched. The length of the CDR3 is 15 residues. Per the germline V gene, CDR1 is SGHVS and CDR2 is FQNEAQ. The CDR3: CASSFRQGGSYEQYF. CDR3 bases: TGTGCCAGCAGCTTTAGACAGGGGGGCTCCTACGAGCAGTACTTC.

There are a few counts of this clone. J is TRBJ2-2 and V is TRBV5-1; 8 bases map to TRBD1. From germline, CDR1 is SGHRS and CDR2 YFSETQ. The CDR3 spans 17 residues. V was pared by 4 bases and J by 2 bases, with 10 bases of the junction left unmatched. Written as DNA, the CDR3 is TGCGCCAGCAGCATTACACCGGGACAGGCTAACACCGGGGAGCTGTTTTTT. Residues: CASSITPGQANTGELFF.

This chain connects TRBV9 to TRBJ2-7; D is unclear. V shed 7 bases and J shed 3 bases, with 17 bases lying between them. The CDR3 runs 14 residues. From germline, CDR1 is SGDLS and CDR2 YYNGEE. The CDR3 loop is CASGRGGSNYEQYF. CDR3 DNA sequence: TGTGCCAGCGGGCGCGGCGGCAGCAACTACGAGCAGTACTTC.

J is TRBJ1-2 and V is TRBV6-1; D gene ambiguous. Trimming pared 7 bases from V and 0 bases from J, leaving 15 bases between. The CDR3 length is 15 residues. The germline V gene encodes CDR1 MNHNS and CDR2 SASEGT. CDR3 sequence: CASTSKVTANYGYTF. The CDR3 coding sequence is TGTGCCAGCACCTCAAAGGTAACAGCTAACTATGGCTACACCTTC.

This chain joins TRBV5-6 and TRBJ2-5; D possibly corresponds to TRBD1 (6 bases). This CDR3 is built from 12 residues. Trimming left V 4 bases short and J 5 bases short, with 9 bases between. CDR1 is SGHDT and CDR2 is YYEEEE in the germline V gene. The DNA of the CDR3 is TGTGCCAGCAGCACCGGACAGGAGACCCAGTACTTC. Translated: CASSTGQETQYF.

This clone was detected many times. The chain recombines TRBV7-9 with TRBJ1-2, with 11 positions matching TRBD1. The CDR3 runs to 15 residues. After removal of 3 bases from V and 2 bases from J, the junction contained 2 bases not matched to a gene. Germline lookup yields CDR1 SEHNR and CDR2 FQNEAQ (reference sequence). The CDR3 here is CASSLDRGRNYGYTF. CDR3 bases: TGTGCCAGCAGCTTGGACAGGGGGCGCAACTATGGCTACACCTTC. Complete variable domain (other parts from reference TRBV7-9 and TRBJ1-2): DTGVSQNPRHKITKRGQNVTFRCDPISEHNRLYWYRQTLGQGPEFLTYFQNEAQLEKSRLLSDRFSAERPKGSFSTLEIQRTEQGDSAMYLCASSLDRGRNYGYTFGSGTRLTVV.